This T cell receptor (beta chain) is from a study of type 1 regulatory T cells. As for the study in general: T-allo10 is a Tr1-enriched, alloantigen-specific CD4 T cell product made in vitro.

Of note for this clonotype: Antigen specificity is unknown.

TCRdb processed the reads anew with MiXCR; each CDR3 protein has one entry. Altogether 60,000 to 70,000 distinct CDR3 sequences are present, nearly 50% being singletons, with the ten largest covering more than 2%. Sequencing was performed on cultured non-Tr1 T cells, either the whole culture or a sorted T cell fraction (not recorded which). This TCR was recovered from a human donor in good health.

CDR3 sequence reads: CASTFTGGSYGYTF. The CDR3 DNA follows: TGTGCCAGCACCTTCACGGGAGGTAGCTATGGCTACACCTTC. The chain combines TRBV2 with TRBJ1-2; D unresolved. Germline values: CDR1 SNHLY, CDR2 FYNNEI. Trimming removed 7 bases at V and 4 bases at J, with 16 bases between. CDR3 length equals 14 residues. The whole variable domain, filled in from reference TRBV2 and TRBJ1-2, reads EPEVTQTPSHQVTQMGQEVILRCVPISNHLYFYWYRQILGQKVEFLVSFYNNEISEKSEIFDDQFSVERPDGSNFTLKIRSTKLEDSAMYFCASTFTGGSYGYTFGSGTRLTVV.